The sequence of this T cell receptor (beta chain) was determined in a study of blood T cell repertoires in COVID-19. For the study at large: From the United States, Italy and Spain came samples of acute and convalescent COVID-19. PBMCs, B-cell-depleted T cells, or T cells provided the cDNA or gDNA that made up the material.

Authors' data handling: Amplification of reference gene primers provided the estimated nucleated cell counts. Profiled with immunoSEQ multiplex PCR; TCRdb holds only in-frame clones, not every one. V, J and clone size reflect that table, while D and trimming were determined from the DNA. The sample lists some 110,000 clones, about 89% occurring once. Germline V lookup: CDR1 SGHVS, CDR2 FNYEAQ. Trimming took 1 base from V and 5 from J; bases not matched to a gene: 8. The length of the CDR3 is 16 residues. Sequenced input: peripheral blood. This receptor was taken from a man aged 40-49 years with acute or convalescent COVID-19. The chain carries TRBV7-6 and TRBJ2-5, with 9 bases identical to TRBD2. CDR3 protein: CASSLEWAGGEETQYF. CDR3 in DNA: TGTGCCAGCAGCTTAGAATGGGCGGGGGGGGAGGAGACCCAGTACTTC.